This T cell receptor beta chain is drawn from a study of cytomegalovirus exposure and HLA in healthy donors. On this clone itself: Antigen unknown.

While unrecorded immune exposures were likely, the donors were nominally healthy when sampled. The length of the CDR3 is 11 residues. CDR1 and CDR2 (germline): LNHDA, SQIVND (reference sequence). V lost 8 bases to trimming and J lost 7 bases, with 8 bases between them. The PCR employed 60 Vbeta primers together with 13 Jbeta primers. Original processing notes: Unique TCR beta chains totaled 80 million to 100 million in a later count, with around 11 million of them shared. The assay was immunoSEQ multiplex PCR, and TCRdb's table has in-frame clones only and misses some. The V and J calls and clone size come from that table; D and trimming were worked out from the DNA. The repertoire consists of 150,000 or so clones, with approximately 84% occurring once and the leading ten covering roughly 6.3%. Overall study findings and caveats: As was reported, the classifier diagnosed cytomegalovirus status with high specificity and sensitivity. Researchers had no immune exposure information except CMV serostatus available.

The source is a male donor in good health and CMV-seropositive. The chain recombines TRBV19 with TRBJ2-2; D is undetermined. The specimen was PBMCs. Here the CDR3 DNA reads TGTGCCAGTCAACGGGTCGGGGAGCTGTTTTTT. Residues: CASQRVGELFF.